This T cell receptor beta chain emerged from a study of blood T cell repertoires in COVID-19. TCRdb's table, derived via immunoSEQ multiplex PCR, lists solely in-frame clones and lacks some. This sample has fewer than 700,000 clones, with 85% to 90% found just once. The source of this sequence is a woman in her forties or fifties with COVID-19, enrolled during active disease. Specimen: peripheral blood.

The CDR3 is CASSSGQADTEAFF. The CDR3, as DNA: TGCGCCAGCAGCTCTGGACAGGCCGACACTGAAGCTTTCTTT. V usage is TRBV5-1 and J usage is TRBJ1-1; 7 nucleotides match TRBD1. The germline V gene encodes CDR1 SGHRS and CDR2 YFSETQ. V was pared by 3 bases and J by 3 bases, with 5 bases of the junction left unmatched. The CDR3 sequence is 14 residues long.